This T cell receptor (beta chain) emerged from a study of blood T cell repertoires in COVID-19. Looking at the study overall: Sample material is recorded as cDNA or gDNA derived from T cells, B-cell-depleted T cells, or PBMCs.

Per the authors' pipeline: Amplification of reference gene primers was used by the study to estimate nucleated cell counts. The protocol was immunoSEQ multiplex PCR, while the TCRdb copy is restricted to in-frame clones and leaves out a portion. The DNA was the basis for D and trimming; V, J and clone size are from that table. The sample comprises about 170,000 clones, just under 85% of which are singletons, and roughly 8% rests with the top ten. Specimen: peripheral blood. This receptor was taken from a man aged 35 to 55 who had recovered from COVID-19.

The CDR3 DNA reads as TGTGCCAGCAGCTTATCCACTTTGGCCGACAGCTCCTACAATGAGCAGTTCTTC. It yields the protein CASSLSTLADSSYNEQFF. The rearrangement joins TRBV7-8 to TRBJ2-1; TRBD1 is a possible D gene (5 bases). Between the trimmed V and J ends, which lost 2 bases and 0 bases, there was a span of 17 bases. Germline V gene lookup returns CDR1 SGHVS and CDR2 FQNEAQ. The CDR3 is 18 residues long.